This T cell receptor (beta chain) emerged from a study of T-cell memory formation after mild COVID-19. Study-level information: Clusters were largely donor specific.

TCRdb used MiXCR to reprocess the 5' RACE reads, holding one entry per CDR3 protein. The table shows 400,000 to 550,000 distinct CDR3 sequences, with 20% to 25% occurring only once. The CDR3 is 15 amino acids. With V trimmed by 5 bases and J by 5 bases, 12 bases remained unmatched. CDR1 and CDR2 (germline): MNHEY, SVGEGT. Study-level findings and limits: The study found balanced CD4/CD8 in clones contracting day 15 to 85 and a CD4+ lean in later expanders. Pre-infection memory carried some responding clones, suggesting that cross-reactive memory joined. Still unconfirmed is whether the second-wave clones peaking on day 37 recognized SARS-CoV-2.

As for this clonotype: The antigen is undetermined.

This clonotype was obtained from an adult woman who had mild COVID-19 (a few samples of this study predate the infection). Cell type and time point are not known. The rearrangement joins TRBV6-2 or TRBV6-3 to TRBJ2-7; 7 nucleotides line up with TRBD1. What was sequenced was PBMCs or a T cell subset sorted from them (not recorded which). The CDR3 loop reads CASSLIRDSTHEQYF. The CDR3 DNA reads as TGTGCCAGCAGTCTCATCCGGGACAGCACCCACGAGCAGTACTTC.